This T cell receptor (beta chain) was observed in a study of blood T cell repertoires in COVID-19. Study overall: PBMCs, B-cell-depleted T cells, or T cells provided the cDNA or gDNA that made up the material.

After removal of 6 bases from V and 4 bases from J, the junction contained 9 bases not matched to a gene. The CDR3 totals 16 residues. Per the germline V gene, CDR1 is MDHEN and CDR2 is SYDVKM. This study enrolled people aged 18 to 89 from roughly 22 US geographic areas. Before being deemed recovered, Cohort 3 donors had two negative PCRs, clearance, or symptom resolution. TCRdb's table, derived via immunoSEQ multiplex PCR, lists solely in-frame clones and lacks some. The sample contains 200,000 to 300,000 clones, 80% to 90% of which appear only once. The rearrangement links TRBV28 to TRBJ2-2; 9 bases fit TRBD2. Material: PBMCs or T cells enriched from blood (not recorded which). This sequence originates from a woman under 40 who had recovered from COVID-19. CDR3 coding DNA: TGTGCCAGCAGCCTGAGCGGGAGGTTGGGCACCGGGGAGCTGTTTTTT. Translation gives CASSLSGRLGTGELFF.